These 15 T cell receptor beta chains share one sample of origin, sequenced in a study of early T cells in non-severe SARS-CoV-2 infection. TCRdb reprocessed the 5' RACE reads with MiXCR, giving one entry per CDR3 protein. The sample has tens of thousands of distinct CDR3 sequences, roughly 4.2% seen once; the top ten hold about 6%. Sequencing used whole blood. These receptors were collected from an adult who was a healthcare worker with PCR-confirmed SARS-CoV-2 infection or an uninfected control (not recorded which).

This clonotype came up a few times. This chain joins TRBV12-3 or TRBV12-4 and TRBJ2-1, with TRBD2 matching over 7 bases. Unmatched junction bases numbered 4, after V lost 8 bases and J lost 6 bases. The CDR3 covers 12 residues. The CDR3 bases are TGTGCCAGCTGCATAGCGGGCAATGAGCAGTTCTTC. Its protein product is CASCIAGNEQFF.

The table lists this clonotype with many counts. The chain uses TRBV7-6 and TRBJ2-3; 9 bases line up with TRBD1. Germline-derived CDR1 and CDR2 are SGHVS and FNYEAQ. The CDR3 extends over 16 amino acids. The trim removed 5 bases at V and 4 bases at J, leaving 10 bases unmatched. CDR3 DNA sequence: TGTGCCAGCAGCGTAAGCGGGACAGGGAGCGCAGATACGCAGTATTTT. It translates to CASSVSGTGSADTQYF.

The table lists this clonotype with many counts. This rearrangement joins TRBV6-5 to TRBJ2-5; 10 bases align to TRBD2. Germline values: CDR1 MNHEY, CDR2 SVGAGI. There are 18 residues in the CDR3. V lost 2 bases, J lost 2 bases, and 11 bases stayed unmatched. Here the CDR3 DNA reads TGTGCCAGCAGTTACGGTCTAGCGGGAGTCTGGGCTCAAGAGACCCAGTACTTC. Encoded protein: CASSYGLAGVWAQETQYF.

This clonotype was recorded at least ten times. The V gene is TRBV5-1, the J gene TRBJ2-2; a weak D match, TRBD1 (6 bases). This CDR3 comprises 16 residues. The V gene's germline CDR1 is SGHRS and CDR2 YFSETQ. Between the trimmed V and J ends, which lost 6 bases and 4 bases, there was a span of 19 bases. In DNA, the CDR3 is TGCGCCAGCACCTCCGATACAGGGCTTGCCACCGGGGAGCTGTTTTTT. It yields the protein CASTSDTGLATGELFF.

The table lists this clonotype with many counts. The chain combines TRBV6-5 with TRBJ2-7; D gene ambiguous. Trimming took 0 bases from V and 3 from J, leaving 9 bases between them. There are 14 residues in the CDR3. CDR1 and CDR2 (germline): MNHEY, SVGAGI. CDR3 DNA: TGTGCCAGCAGTTACTCGGTGGGATTCTACGAGCAGTACTTC. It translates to CASSYSVGFYEQYF.

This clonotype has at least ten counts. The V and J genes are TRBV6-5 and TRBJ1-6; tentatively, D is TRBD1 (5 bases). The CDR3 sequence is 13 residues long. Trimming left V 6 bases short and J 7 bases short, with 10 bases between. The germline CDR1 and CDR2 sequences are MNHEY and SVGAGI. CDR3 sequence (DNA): TGTGCCAGCAGCCGACAGATAAATTCACCCCTCCACTTT. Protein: CASSRQINSPLHF.

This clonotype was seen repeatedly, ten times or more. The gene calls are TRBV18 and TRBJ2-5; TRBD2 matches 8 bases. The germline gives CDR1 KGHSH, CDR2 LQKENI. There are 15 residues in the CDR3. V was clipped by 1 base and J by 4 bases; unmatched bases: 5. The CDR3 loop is CASSPLTSGRETQYF. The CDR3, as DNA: TGTGCCAGCTCACCACTTACTAGCGGAAGAGAGACCCAGTACTTC.

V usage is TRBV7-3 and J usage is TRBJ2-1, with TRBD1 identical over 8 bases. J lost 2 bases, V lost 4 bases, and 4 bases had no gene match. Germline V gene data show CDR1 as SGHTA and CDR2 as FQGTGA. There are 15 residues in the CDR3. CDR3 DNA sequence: TGTGCCAGCAGCTCCCAGGGGGCGCCCTACAATGAGCAGTTCTTC. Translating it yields CASSSQGAPYNEQFF.

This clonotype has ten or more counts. The CDR3 protein is CASSADRRLFF. CDR3 coding DNA: TGCGCCAGCAGCGCGGACAGGAGGTTGTTTTTT. The chain combines TRBV4-1 with TRBJ2-2; TRBD1 matches at 7 bases. Per germline, CDR1 MGHRA and CDR2 YSYEKL. CDR3 length: 11 residues. With V trimmed by 5 bases and J by 15 bases, 6 bases remained unmatched.

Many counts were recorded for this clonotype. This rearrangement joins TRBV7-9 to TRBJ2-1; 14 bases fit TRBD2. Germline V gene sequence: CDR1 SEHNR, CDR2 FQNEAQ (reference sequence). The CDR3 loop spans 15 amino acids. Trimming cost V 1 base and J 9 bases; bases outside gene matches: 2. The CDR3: CASSLGGTSGSEQFF. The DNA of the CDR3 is TGTGCCAGCAGCTTAGGCGGGACTAGCGGGAGTGAGCAGTTCTTC.

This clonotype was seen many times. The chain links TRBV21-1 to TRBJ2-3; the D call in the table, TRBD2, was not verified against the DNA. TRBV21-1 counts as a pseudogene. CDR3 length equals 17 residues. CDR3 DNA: TGTGCCAGCACCTGGAGGGAAAGGGTTCGGGTTGAAGATACGCAGTATTTT. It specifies CASTWRERVRVEDTQYF.

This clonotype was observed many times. Written as DNA, the CDR3 is TGTGCCAGCAGCACTCAGGGGGCGGAGACCCAGTACTTC. It yields the protein CASSTQGAETQYF. This chain links TRBV5-4 with TRBJ2-5; 8 positions agree with TRBD1. CDR3 length: 13 amino acids. After removal of 4 bases from V and 5 bases from J, the junction contained 4 bases not matched to a gene. In germline, CDR1 is SGHNT, CDR2 YYREEE (reference sequence). Combining the CDR3 with reference TRBV5-4 and TRBJ2-5 gives the whole variable domain ETGVTQSPTHLIKTRGQQVTLRCSSQSGHNTVSWYQQALGQGPQFIFQYYREEENGRGNFPPRFSGLQFPNYSSELNVNALELDDSALYLCASSTQGAETQYFGPGTRLLVL.

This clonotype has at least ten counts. In DNA, the CDR3 is TGTGCCAGCAGCAAACTAGCGGGAGGTTACGAGCAGTACTTC. Its translation: CASSKLAGGYEQYF. This rearrangement joins TRBV7-8 to TRBJ2-7; 12 bases align to TRBD2. The CDR3 contains 14 residues. From germline, CDR1 is SGHVS and CDR2 FQNEAQ. V trimming: 5 bases; J trimming: 4 bases; junction bases outside the gene matches: 3.

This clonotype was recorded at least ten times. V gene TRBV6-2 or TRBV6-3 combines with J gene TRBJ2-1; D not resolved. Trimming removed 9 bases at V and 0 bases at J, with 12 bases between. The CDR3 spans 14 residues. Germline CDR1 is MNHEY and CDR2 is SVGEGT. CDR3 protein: CASQKESSYNEQFF. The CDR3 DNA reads TGTGCCAGTCAAAAGGAGAGCTCCTACAATGAGCAGTTCTTC.

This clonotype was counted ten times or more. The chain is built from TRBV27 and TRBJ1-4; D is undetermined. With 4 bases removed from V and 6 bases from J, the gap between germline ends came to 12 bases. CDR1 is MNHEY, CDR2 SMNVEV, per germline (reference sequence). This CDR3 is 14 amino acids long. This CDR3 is CASSSRGPDEKLFF. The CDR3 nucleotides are TGTGCCAGCAGTTCCAGAGGGCCCGATGAAAAACTGTTTTTT.